A selection of T cell receptor beta chains follows, all from one sample in a study of chemoradiotherapy in HPV16-positive cancers. Some clones are missing from TCRdb's copy, which holds only in-frame ones; the method was immunoSEQ multiplex PCR. The sample has under 15,000 clones; roughly 87% are singletons. The sample here was blood, taken from a patient who underwent chemoradiotherapy. The receptors shown here come from a human donor with HPV-associated anogenital cancer. CDR3s include the opening cysteine and the closing phenylalanine or tryptophan. Fields, in order: V gene, J gene, D gene, clone size, CDR3 DNA, CDR3 protein. The D gene is left open where the match is weak. Not all rows give a size; the values are once, few, many and, for expanded clones, a class.

TRBV7-5	TRBJ2-1	-	-	TGTGCCAGAAGCTTGAGGGTCCGGGAGGTACCATACAATGAGCAGTTCTTC	CARSLRVREVPYNEQFF
TRBV9	TRBJ1-1	TRBD1	-	TGTGCCAGCAGCGCAAGAGAAACAGGGGGCTCTGAAGCTTTCTTT	CASSARETGGSEAFF
TRBV5-4	TRBJ2-5	-	-	TGTGCCAGCAGCTTGGCGGGAGCCATAGAGACCCAGTACTTC	CASSLAGAIETQYF
TRBV2	TRBJ2-7	TRBD2	-	TGTGCCAGCAGTGAAGCGGGGAGGGCCTACGAGCAGTACTTC	CASSEAGRAYEQYF
TRBV28	TRBJ1-3	-	few	TGTGCCAGCATCCGGGGGGGAGCAGGAAACACCATATATTTT	CASIRGGAGNTIYF
TRBV18	TRBJ1-6	TRBD1	-	TGTGCCAGCTCACCTTCACAGGGGAATAATTCACCCCTCCACTTT	CASSPSQGNNSPLHF
TRBV7-7	TRBJ2-7	-	-	TGTGCCAGCAGCTTACTAGGAGCAGGCGAGCAGTACTTC	CASSLLGAGEQYF
TRBV28	TRBJ1-1	-	-	TGTGCCAGCAGTTTAAGCAGGGCAAACACTGAAGCTTTCTTT	CASSLSRANTEAFF
TRBV19	TRBJ1-4	-	-	TGTGCCAGTAGCGGACATGCAACTAATGAAAAACTGTTTTTT	CASSGHATNEKLFF
TRBV5-1	TRBJ1-1	-	-	TGCGCCAGCCGAGGGTCGACCATGAACACTGAAGCTTTCTTT	CASRGSTMNTEAFF
TRBV29-1	TRBJ2-1	TRBD2	once	TGCAGCGTTGAAGATAGCGGGAGGGCTAAGTACAATGAGCAGTTCTTC	CSVEDSGRAKYNEQFF
TRBV4-2	TRBJ1-5	-	-	TGTGCCAGCAGCCAAATCACCGGGTATAATCAGCCCCAGCATTTT	CASSQITGYNQPQHF
TRBV7-2	TRBJ2-7	-	-	TGTGCCAGCAGCTTAGGACGGCGGGACGAGCAGTACTTC	CASSLGRRDEQYF
TRBV4-2	TRBJ1-1	-	-	TGTGCCAGCAGCCAAGATTGGGGTCTTGACACTGAAGCTTTCTTT	CASSQDWGLDTEAFF
TRBV7-6	TRBJ2-1	TRBD2	-	TGTGCCAGCAGTTCCCTAGCGGGGGGGATCAATGAGCAGTTCTTC	CASSSLAGGINEQFF
TRBV28	TRBJ1-1	-	-	TGTGCCAGCAGTTGGGGCAGAAGAGCTTTCTTT	CASSWGRRAFF
TRBV7-3	TRBJ1-2	TRBD1	-	TGTGCCAGCAGCTTAGGACAGGGAGCTGGCTACACCTTC	CASSLGQGAGYTF
TRBV19	TRBJ1-2	TRBD1	few	TGTGCCAGTAGTGGGACAGGGGGCTATGGCTACACCTTC	CASSGTGGYGYTF
TRBV7-9	TRBJ1-1	-	-	TGTGCCAGCATCCCACGGTCCCAATTAATGAACACTGAAGCTTTCTTT	CASIPRSQLMNTEAFF
TRBV28	TRBJ2-5	TRBD2	-	TGTGCCAGCAGTTCACGGGGGACTAGCGGGACCGAGACCCAGTACTTC	CASSSRGTSGTETQYF
TRBV7-9	TRBJ2-2	TRBD2	-	TGTGCCAGCAGCTTCGGTGCGGGAGGGTTAGCCGGGGAGCTGTTTTTT	CASSFGAGGLAGELFF
TRBV4-2	TRBJ2-7	TRBD2	-	TGTGCCAGCAGCCCCTCGGAGCGGGAGTACTACGAGCAGTACTTC	CASSPSEREYYEQYF
TRBV7-9	TRBJ2-1	-	-	TGTGCCAGCAGCTTCGAGCATGTATCGCAGTTCTTC	CASSFEHVSQFF
TRBV29-1	TRBJ1-2	-	-	TGCAGCGTTGAATCGGCCAGCACGCGGGGCTACACCTTC	CSVESASTRGYTF
TRBV4-1	TRBJ1-3	-	-	TGCGCCAGCAGCCCTATCGGACGGGACTCTGGAAACACCATATATTTT	CASSPIGRDSGNTIYF
TRBV2	TRBJ1-5	-	-	TGTGCCAGCAGTGAAGCGGGTCAGCCCCAGCATTTT	CASSEAGQPQHF
TRBV6-1	TRBJ1-4	-	-	TGTGCCAGCAGTGCCACACGGGGATCTAATGAAAAACTGTTTTTT	CASSATRGSNEKLFF
TRBV7-9	TRBJ2-2	TRBD2	-	TGTGCCAGCAGCCACACCCCGGGTAGCGGGAAAGGGGAGCTGTTTTTT	CASSHTPGSGKGELFF
TRBV11-2	TRBJ1-5	TRBD1	-	TGTGCCAGCAGCCCCACGCAGGGGGGTCAGCCCCAGCATTTT	CASSPTQGGQPQHF
TRBV7-2	TRBJ2-7	-	-	TGTGCCAGCAGCCTCCGGGGGTCCTACGAGCAGTACTTC	CASSLRGSYEQYF
TRBV4-2	TRBJ2-1	-	-	TGTGCCAGCAGCCCGGCGGGTCGAAACAATGAGCAGTTCTTC	CASSPAGRNNEQFF
TRBV5-1	TRBJ1-1	-	-	TGCGCCAGCAGCTTGGTGGTGAACACTGAAGCTTTCTTT	CASSLVVNTEAFF
TRBV18	TRBJ1-3	TRBD1	-	TGTGCCAGCTCACTTCAGGGGGCTTCCTCTGGAAACACCATATATTTT	CASSLQGASSGNTIYF
TRBV7-6	TRBJ2-7	TRBD1	-	TGTGCCAGCAGCTTAGTAGGCCAGGGGGCAGGATACGAGCAGTACTTC	CASSLVGQGAGYEQYF
TRBV18	TRBJ2-5	TRBD1	-	TGTGCCAGCTCACCGGACAGGGAGCAAGAGACCCAGTACTTC	CASSPDREQETQYF
TRBV19	TRBJ2-1	-	-	TGTGCCAGTAGTATAGATCGAGGAGTCGGACATGAGCAGTTCTTC	CASSIDRGVGHEQFF
TRBV28	TRBJ2-4	-	-	TGTGCCACCAGCTTAGAAGAAGACTTTAGGTACATTCAGTACTTC	CATSLEEDFRYIQYF
TRBV28	TRBJ2-1	TRBD2	-	TGTGCCAGCAGCAGACGGGAGGGCACCGATGAGCAGTTCTTC	CASSRREGTDEQFF
TRBV7-8	TRBJ1-2	-	-	TGTGCCAGCAGCTTGGTCCCCGGGGGGACGGTTGGCTACACCTTC	CASSLVPGGTVGYTF
TRBV4-2	TRBJ2-7	TRBD2	-	TGTGCCAGCAGCCAAGATAAGCGGGGGAGCTCCTACGAGCAGTACTTC	CASSQDKRGSSYEQYF
TRBV5-1	TRBJ2-1	TRBD1	-	TGCGCCAGCAGGCAGGGGGCGTACAATGAGCAGTTCTTC	CASRQGAYNEQFF
TRBV5-1	TRBJ2-3	TRBD1	-	TGCGCCAGCAGCTTGAGAGCTAGGCAGGGGGTCACAGATACGCAGTATTTT	CASSLRARQGVTDTQYF
TRBV15	TRBJ2-2	-	-	TGTGCCACCAGCCGACGGACCACCACGAACACCGGGGAGCTGTTTTTT	CATSRRTTTNTGELFF
TRBV28	TRBJ2-7	TRBD2	-	TGTGCCAGTCGCGGTAGCGGGAATTACTTCTACGAGCAGTACTTC	CASRGSGNYFYEQYF
TRBV5-1	TRBJ2-7	-	-	TGCGCCAGCAGACAGGGAGCCAACGAGCAGTACTTC	CASRQGANEQYF